The 3 T cell receptor beta chains below come from one sample, sequenced in a study of T-cell memory formation after mild COVID-19. MiXCR, run by TCRdb on the 5' RACE reads, gives a single entry per CDR3 protein. Among approximately 210,000 distinct CDR3 sequences listed, around 18% were seen once. The sample was PBMCs or a T cell subset sorted from them (not recorded which). The receptors stem from an adult woman who had mild COVID-19 (a few samples of this study predate the infection). Cell type and time point are not known.

A few counts support this clonotype. This chain joins TRBV20-1 and TRBJ2-7, with TRBD1 matching 10 bases. Germline-derived CDR1 and CDR2 are DFQATT and SNEGSKA (reference sequence). Germline trimming cut 5 bases from V and 5 bases from J; bases unmatched to any gene: 6. CDR3 size: 13 residues. CDR3 in amino acids: CSAGRDRGDEQYF. The CDR3, as DNA: TGCAGTGCTGGCCGGGACAGGGGTGACGAGCAGTACTTC.

The V call is TRBV4-3, the J call TRBJ2-1; 8 nucleotides line up with TRBD2. V gave up 0 bases and J gave up 12 bases; unmatched junction bases: 7. The CDR3 runs to 14 residues. From germline, CDR1 is LGHNA and CDR2 YSLEER. The CDR3 protein is CASSQDRGGMRQFF. The CDR3, as DNA: TGCGCCAGCAGCCAAGACCGGGGGGGAATGCGGCAGTTCTTC.

This clonotype was counted a few times. J is TRBJ2-3 and V is TRBV29-1; the match to TRBD1 covers 8 bases. J gave up 6 bases and V 4 bases, and 12 bases lay outside the gene matches. The CDR3 sequence is 15 residues long. In germline, CDR1 is SQVTM, CDR2 ANQGSEA. The DNA for the CDR3 is TGCAGCGTTGCCCAGGGGGCGGGTAGGGCGGATACGCAGTATTTT. Translated: CSVAQGAGRADTQYF.